A selection of T cell receptor beta chains follows, all from one sample in a study of blood T cells in healthy people across ages. TCRdb called the 5' RACE reads again in MiXCR, with one record for every CDR3 protein. The sample records about 570,000 distinct CDR3 sequences, approximately 30% being singletons. The source material was blood. All receptors derive from a woman in her 70s in good health. Both conserved end residues are part of each CDR3. D genes are given only for firm matches. Clone size is stated in some rows and not others, as once, few, many or a class when expanded.

-,TRBV7-9,-,TRBJ2-1,TGTGCCAGCAGCTTAGGGGGGACTCCTAAGCAGTTCTTC,CASSLGGTPKQFF
-,TRBV21-1,-,TRBJ1-4,TGTGCCAGCAGCAAAGGAGGGTCCCTCATACTGTTTTTT,CASSKGGSLILFF
-,TRBV9,-,TRBJ1-1,TGTGCCAGCAGCGTAGTTGGGGGGGCGGACACTGAAGCTTTCTTT,CASSVVGGADTEAFF
-,TRBV3-1,few,TRBJ1-4,TGTGCCAGCAGCCAAGAGGGGGAAGGGGTACGGGAAAAACTGTTTTTT,CASSQEGEGVREKLFF
-,TRBV6-5,-,TRBJ1-2,TGTGCCAGCAGCCCACCTCGATGGGGGGGCGGCTACACCTTC,CASSPPRWGGGYTF
-,TRBV29-1,-,TRBJ1-4,TGCAGCGTTGAGAGGGAAAAACTGTTTTTT,CSVEREKLFF
-,TRBV20-1,few,TRBJ2-7,TGCAGTGCTAGAGTCCCCAGGGGTTTCTCCTACGAGCAGTACTTC,CSARVPRGFSYEQYF
-,TRBV11-1,few,TRBJ2-7,TGTGCCAGCAGCTTAGGGGCGACGGGGGAGCAGTACTTC,CASSLGATGEQYF
TRBD2,TRBV11-3,-,TRBJ2-3,TGTGCCAGCAGCCGCCCGGGACTAGCGGGGCGGGATACGCAGTATTTT,CASSRPGLAGRDTQYF
TRBD2,TRBV13,-,TRBJ2-7,TGTGCCAGCAGCTTATCGGGCGGGGGGGGCGCCTACGAGCAGTACTTC,CASSLSGGGGAYEQYF
-,TRBV30,-,TRBJ1-4,TGTGCCTGGAGTGTAAAGGTCTTCCATGAAAAACTGTTTTTT,CAWSVKVFHEKLFF
TRBD1,TRBV7-3,few,TRBJ1-2,TGTGCCAGCAGCTTATCCCCGGGACAGCACTATGGCTACACCTTC,CASSLSPGQHYGYTF
-,TRBV5-1,few,TRBJ2-5,TGCGCCAGCAGCTTGGGCGCGCCCGGGGGAGAGACCCAGTACTTC,CASSLGAPGGETQYF
-,TRBV3-1,-,TRBJ1-2,TGTGCCAGCAGCCCGCCCCTGACCAACGACTATGGCTACACCTTC,CASSPPLTNDYGYTF
-,TRBV7-7,-,TRBJ2-5,TGTGCTAGCAGCCCACCCCGAACCCAGTACTTC,CASSPPRTQYF
-,TRBV7-9,-,TRBJ2-2,TGTGCCAGCAGCTTAACTTCGCGGAACACCGGGGAGCTGTTTTTT,CASSLTSRNTGELFF
TRBD2,TRBV7-9,-,TRBJ2-5,TGTGCCAGCAGCTTAGCGTATCAAGCGGGGGACCAGTACTTC,CASSLAYQAGDQYF
-,TRBV20-1,once,TRBJ2-3,TGCAGTGCTACCGGGGGGCGGAGCACAGATACGCAGTATTTT,CSATGGRSTDTQYF
-,TRBV12-3/TRBV12-4,-,TRBJ2-3,TGTGCCAGCAGTCGGGCAGATGTGCAGTATTTT,CASSRADVQYF
TRBD1,TRBV7-2,few,TRBJ1-2,TGTGCCAGCAGCCCGGGGACAGAGGGGCCCGGCTACACCTTC,CASSPGTEGPGYTF
-,TRBV2,few,TRBJ1-3,TGTGCCAGCAGTGATGGGAGCCTTCCAGGGGGAAACACCATATATTTT,CASSDGSLPGGNTIYF
-,TRBV6-1,-,TRBJ1-6,TGTGCCAGCATCCCAGGGCCTCAACCCTATAATTCACCCCTCCACTTT,CASIPGPQPYNSPLHF
TRBD1,TRBV28,few,TRBJ2-5,TGTGCCAGCAGTGGAACAGGGGGCTGGAAGGAGACCCAGTACTTC,CASSGTGGWKETQYF
TRBD1,TRBV11-3,few,TRBJ1-6,TGTGCCAGCAGCCTCCTGACAGGGTATCATCCCCTCCACTTT,CASSLLTGYHPLHF
-,TRBV6-2/TRBV6-3,-,TRBJ2-7,TGTGCCAGCAGTTTAGGCGGGGCCGACACCTACGAGCAGTACTTC,CASSLGGADTYEQYF
TRBD1,TRBV4-2,few,TRBJ1-5,TGTGCCAGCAGCTACCTTGGGACAGGGGGCGCCGGTCAGCCCCAGCATTTT,CASSYLGTGGAGQPQHF
-,TRBV6-5,-,TRBJ1-1,TGTGCCAGCAGGGGGACGGGGGCTGCAGCTTTCTTT,CASRGTGAAAFF
-,TRBV3-1,-,TRBJ2-4,TGTGCCAGCAGCCAGCGATGGGGGCTTGGAAACATTCAGTACTTC,CASSQRWGLGNIQYF
-,TRBV7-2,-,TRBJ1-4,TGTGCCAGCAGCTTAGCGGGCCGTAATGAAAAACTGTTTTTT,CASSLAGRNEKLFF
-,TRBV5-1,-,TRBJ2-2,TGCGCCAGCGACACCGGGGAGCTGTTTTTT,CASDTGELFF
TRBD1,TRBV7-9,once,TRBJ1-1,TGTGCCAGCACCGCGGAACAGGGGGCGAGTGAAGCTTTCTTT,CASTAEQGASEAFF
TRBD1,TRBV29-1,-,TRBJ1-2,TGCAGCGTTGAGACAGGGCGACGTTATGCCTACACCTTC,CSVETGRRYAYTF
TRBD2,TRBV5-1,few,TRBJ2-2,TGCGCCAGCAGCGGCGGGGGGGCGAACACCGGGGAGCTGTTTTTT,CASSGGGANTGELFF
TRBD1,TRBV27,-,TRBJ1-1,TGTGCCAGCAGTTTATCGATGGAGGGGGCTGCTGAAGCTTTCTTT,CASSLSMEGAAEAFF
-,TRBV6-2/TRBV6-3,-,TRBJ2-5,TGTGCCAGCAGTTATGACGGGGGGCTCCTTTCGACCCAGTACTTC,CASSYDGGLLSTQYF
-,TRBV10-3,-,TRBJ1-1,TGTGCCATCAGTGTGACAGGAACAGACACTGAAGCTTTCTTT,CAISVTGTDTEAFF
-,TRBV20-1,-,TRBJ1-2,TGCAGTGCTAGACTCTCCCTGGGGTATGGCTACACCTTC,CSARLSLGYGYTF
TRBD2,TRBV5-1,-,TRBJ2-7,TGCGCCAGCAGCTCTAGCGGGCTCTACGAGCAGTACTTC,CASSSSGLYEQYF
TRBD1,TRBV10-3,-,TRBJ2-7,TGCGCCACCAGTGGTGAGACAGGGACCTACGAGCAGTACTTC,CATSGETGTYEQYF
-,TRBV12-5,-,TRBJ1-6,TGTGCTAGTGGTTTGGTACTCGGGGCCCTCCACTTT,CASGLVLGALHF
-,TRBV2,few,TRBJ1-2,TGTGCCAGCAGTGTAAGGGGCCCTAACTATGGCTACACCTTC,CASSVRGPNYGYTF
TRBD1,TRBV9,few,TRBJ2-7,TGTGCCAGCAGCGTAGGGAAGACAGGGGGAGGCGAGCAGTACTTC,CASSVGKTGGGEQYF
-,TRBV7-2,-,TRBJ1-4,TGTGCCAGCAGCTTGGGACCGCCGGAAAAACTGTTTTTT,CASSLGPPEKLFF
TRBD2,TRBV6-1,-,TRBJ2-3,TGTGCCAGCAGGTCATCTAGCGGGGACCGCACAGATACGCAGTATTTT,CASRSSSGDRTDTQYF
-,TRBV29-1,few,TRBJ2-2,TGCAGCGTTGAGGAAGTTCAAAGAACCGGGGAGCTGTTTTTT,CSVEEVQRTGELFF
-,TRBV7-9,many,TRBJ2-7,TGTGCCAGCAGCAATCAGGGCTACGAGCAGTACTTC,CASSNQGYEQYF
-,TRBV4-3,-,TRBJ1-2,TGCGCCAGCAGCCAAGATTACGGGTATGGCTACACCTTC,CASSQDYGYGYTF
-,TRBV29-1,few,TRBJ2-3,TGCAGCGTTGGCCAGGGGTATGGCACAGATACGCAGTATTTT,CSVGQGYGTDTQYF
-,TRBV29-1,-,TRBJ2-3,TGCAGCGCGAGGGCGGCATCCACAGATACGCAGTATTTT,CSARAASTDTQYF
TRBD2,TRBV6-5,many,TRBJ2-7,TGTGCCAGCAGTTCGCTAGCGGGGGGGTTTTACGAGCAGTACTTC,CASSSLAGGFYEQYF
-,TRBV29-1,-,TRBJ2-1,TGCAGCGTTGAAGGCAGCTCCTACAATGAGCAGTTCTTC,CSVEGSSYNEQFF
-,TRBV2,-,TRBJ2-7,TGTGCCAGCAGTGAGGTCAGGGAAGGCTACGAGCAGTACTTC,CASSEVREGYEQYF
TRBD1,TRBV2,few,TRBJ2-7,TGTGCCGGAAACAGGGGCTCATCCTACGAGCAGTACTTC,CAGNRGSSYEQYF
-,TRBV7-2,few,TRBJ2-7,TGTGCCAGCACTGAACGGGCGGGGAAAAGTGGCGAGCAGCACTTC,CASTERAGKSGEQHF
-,TRBV7-2,-,TRBJ2-2,TGTGCCAGCAGCTTGAGTGGGCGGGTCGGGGAGCTGTTTTTT,CASSLSGRVGELFF
TRBD2,TRBV12-3/TRBV12-4,-,TRBJ2-5,TGTGCCAGCAGGCCGACTAGCTCAGAGACCCAGTACTTC,CASRPTSSETQYF
TRBD2,TRBV7-9,-,TRBJ2-5,TGTGCCAGCAGCTTCCAGCGGGGGGCTAAAGAGACCCAGTACTTC,CASSFQRGAKETQYF
-,TRBV6-1,-,TRBJ2-7,TGTGCCAGCAGTGAAGTGGTGGGGGCAGATCCCTACGAGCAGTACTTC,CASSEVVGADPYEQYF
-,TRBV12-3/TRBV12-4,-,TRBJ1-5,TGTGCCAGCAGCTCCCCGTACAAGAGCAATCAGCCCCAGCATTTT,CASSSPYKSNQPQHF
-,TRBV3-1,many,TRBJ1-1,TGTGCCAGCAGCTTAGGACAGATGAACACTGAAGCTTTCTTT,CASSLGQMNTEAFF